What follows is one T cell receptor beta chain and its context. These data come from a study of cytomegalovirus exposure and HLA in healthy donors. Germline values: CDR1 LGHNA, CDR2 YSLEER. The CDR3 has 15 residues. With 3 bases removed from V and 7 bases from J, the gap between germline ends came to 16 bases. The study ran its PCR with 60 Vbeta and 13 Jbeta primers. The table came from immunoSEQ multiplex PCR; TCRdb's copy has only in-frame clones and leaves some out. The sample carries approximately 100,000 clones, about 83% recorded once. Sequencing was done on a sample of PBMCs. This clonotype was sampled from a female donor in good health and CMV-seronegative. The chain carries TRBV4-3 and TRBJ2-1; maybe TRBD2 (6 bases). As DNA, the CDR3 is TGCGCCAGCAGCCAGGGCTTCGGCGGGGCAAATGAGCAGTTCTTC. Translated: CASSQGFGGANEQFF.